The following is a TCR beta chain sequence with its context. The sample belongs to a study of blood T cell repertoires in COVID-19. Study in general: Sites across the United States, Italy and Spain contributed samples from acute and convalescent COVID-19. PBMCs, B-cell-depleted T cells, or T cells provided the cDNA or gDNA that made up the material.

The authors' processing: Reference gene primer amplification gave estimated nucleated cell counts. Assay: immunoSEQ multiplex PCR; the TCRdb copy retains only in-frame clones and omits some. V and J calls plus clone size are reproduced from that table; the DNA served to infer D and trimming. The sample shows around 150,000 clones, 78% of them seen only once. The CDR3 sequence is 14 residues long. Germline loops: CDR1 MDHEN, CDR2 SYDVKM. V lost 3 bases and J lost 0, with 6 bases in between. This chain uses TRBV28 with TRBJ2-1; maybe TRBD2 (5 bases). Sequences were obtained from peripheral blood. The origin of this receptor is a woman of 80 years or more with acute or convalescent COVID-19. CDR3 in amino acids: CASSLGSSYNEQFF. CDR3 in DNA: TGTGCCAGCAGTTTGGGGAGCTCCTACAATGAGCAGTTCTTC.